The source of this TCR beta chain is a study of blood T cell repertoires in COVID-19. Study context: From the United States, Italy and Spain came samples of acute and convalescent COVID-19.

The CDR3 extends over 14 amino acids. V lost 6 bases and J lost 7; bases outside the gene matches: 5. Germline CDR1 reads SGHAT; CDR2 reads FQNNGV. How the authors handled the data: Estimated nucleated cell counts came from reference gene primer amplification. The protocol was immunoSEQ multiplex PCR, while the TCRdb copy is restricted to in-frame clones and leaves out a portion. From that table come the V and J calls and clone size; the DNA was used to work out D and trimming. The profile shows 250,000 to 300,000 clones, roughly 87% of them singletons. This clonotype was sampled from a woman aged 50 to 60 who had recovered from COVID-19. Sequenced input: peripheral blood. This sequence joins TRBV11-2 and TRBJ2-4, with 11 nucleotides matching TRBD2. The CDR3 is CASRTSGDFNIQYF. In nucleotides, the CDR3 is TGTGCCAGCAGGACTAGCGGGGATTTCAACATTCAGTACTTC. The variable domain in full, with the rest retrieved from reference TRBV11-2 and TRBJ2-4, is EAGVAQSPRYKIIEKRQSVAFWCNPISGHATLYWYQQILGQGPKLLIQFQNNGVVDDSQLPKDRFSAERLKGVDSTLKIQPAKLEDSAVYLCASRTSGDFNIQYFGAGTRLSVL.